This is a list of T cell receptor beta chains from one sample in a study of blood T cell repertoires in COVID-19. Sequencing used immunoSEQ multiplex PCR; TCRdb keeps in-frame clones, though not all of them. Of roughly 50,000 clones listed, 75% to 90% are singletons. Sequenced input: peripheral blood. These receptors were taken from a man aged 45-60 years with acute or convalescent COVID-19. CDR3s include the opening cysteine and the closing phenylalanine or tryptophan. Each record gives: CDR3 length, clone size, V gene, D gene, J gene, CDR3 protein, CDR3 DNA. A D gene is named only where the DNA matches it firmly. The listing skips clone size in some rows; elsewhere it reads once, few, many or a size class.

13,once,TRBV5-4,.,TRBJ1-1,CASRETPRTEAFF,TGTGCCAGCAGGGAGACGCCAAGGACTGAAGCTTTCTTT
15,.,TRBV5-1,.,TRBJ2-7,CASSLDPGVGYEQYF,TGCGCCAGCAGCTTGGATCCAGGGGTCGGCTACGAGCAGTACTTC
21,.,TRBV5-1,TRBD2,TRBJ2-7,CASSFLRDTGLAGARSYEQYF,TGCGCCAGCAGCTTTCTCCGGGACACTGGACTAGCGGGGGCCCGCTCCTACGAGCAGTACTTC
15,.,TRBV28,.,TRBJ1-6,CASSLRSGYNSPLHF,TGTGCCAGCAGTTTACGCTCGGGCTATAATTCACCCCTCCACTTT
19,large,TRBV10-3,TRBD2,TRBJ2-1,CAISESTLAGFHSYNEQFF,TGTGCCATCAGTGAGTCGACACTAGCGGGGTTTCACTCCTACAATGAGCAGTTCTTC
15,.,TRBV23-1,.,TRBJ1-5,CASTRIHRDPQPQHF,TGCGCCAGCACCCGAATACACAGGGATCCCCAGCCCCAGCATTTT
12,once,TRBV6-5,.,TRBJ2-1,CASSTGINEQFF,TGTGCCAGCAGTACAGGGATTAATGAGCAGTTCTTC
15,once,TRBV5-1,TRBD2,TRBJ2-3,CASSFREEGTDTQYF,TGCGCCAGCAGCTTCCGGGAGGAGGGCACAGATACGCAGTATTTT
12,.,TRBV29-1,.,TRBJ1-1,CSVDASNTEAFF,TGCAGCGTTGACGCTAGTAACACTGAAGCTTTCTTT
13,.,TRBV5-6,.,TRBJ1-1,CASSWRVNTEAFF,TGTGCCAGCAGCTGGAGGGTGAACACTGAAGCTTTCTTT
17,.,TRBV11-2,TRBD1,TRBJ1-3,CASSLDYRQGSGNTIYF,TGTGCCAGCAGCTTAGACTATCGACAGGGGTCTGGAAACACCATATATTTT
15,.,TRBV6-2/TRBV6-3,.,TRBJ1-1,CASSYRRALNTEAFF,TGTGCCAGCAGTTACCGCAGGGCCCTGAACACTGAAGCTTTCTTT
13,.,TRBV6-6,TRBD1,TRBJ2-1,CASKTGASREQFF,TGTGCCAGCAAAACAGGGGCCTCCCGTGAGCAGTTCTTC
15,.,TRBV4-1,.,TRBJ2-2,CASSQNRADTGELFF,TGCGCCAGCAGCCAAAACAGGGCTGACACCGGGGAGCTGTTTTTT
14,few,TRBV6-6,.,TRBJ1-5,CAARLQGINQPQHF,TGTGCCGCCAGACTCCAGGGGATCAATCAGCCCCAGCATTTT
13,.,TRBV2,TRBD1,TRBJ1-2,CASSGQGDYGYTF,TGTGCCAGCTCCGGACAGGGCGACTATGGCTACACCTTC
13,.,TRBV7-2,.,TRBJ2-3,CASSLPSTDTQYF,TGTGCCAGCAGTCTCCCTAGCACAGATACGCAGTATTTT
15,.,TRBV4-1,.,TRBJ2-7,CASSQDATVSYEQYF,TGCGCCAGCAGCCAAGATGCCACGGTGAGCTACGAGCAGTACTTC
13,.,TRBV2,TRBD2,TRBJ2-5,CASGGVLQETQYF,TGTGCCAGCGGGGGGGTACTCCAAGAGACCCAGTACTTC
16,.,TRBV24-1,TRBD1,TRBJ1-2,CATSDPGQGEGYGYTF,TGTGCCACCAGTGATCCCGGACAGGGAGAGGGGTATGGCTACACCTTC
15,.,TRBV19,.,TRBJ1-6,CASKTTQTYNSPLHF,TGTGCCAGTAAAACGACACAAACCTATAATTCACCCCTCCACTTT
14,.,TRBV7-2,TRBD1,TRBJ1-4,CASSRGTDTEKLFF,TGTGCCAGCAGCCGTGGGACAGATACGGAGAAACTGTTTTTT
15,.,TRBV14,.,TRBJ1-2,CASSQDGTGGPGYTF,TGTGCCAGCAGCCAAGATGGTACCGGGGGACCTGGCTACACCTTC
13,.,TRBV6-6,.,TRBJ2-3,CASSTVSRDTQYF,TGTGCCAGCAGTACTGTTTCGCGGGATACGCAGTATTTT
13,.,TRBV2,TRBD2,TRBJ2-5,CASIGTNQETQYF,TGTGCCAGCATCGGGACTAACCAAGAGACCCAGTACTTC
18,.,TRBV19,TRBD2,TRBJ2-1,CASSIQGLTSGSKGEQFF,TGTGCCAGTAGCATCCAAGGACTGACTAGCGGGAGTAAGGGTGAGCAGTTCTTC
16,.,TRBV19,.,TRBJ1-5,CASSIQGGTGNQPQHF,TGTGCCAGTAGCATACAGGGAGGAACGGGCAATCAGCCCCAGCATTTT
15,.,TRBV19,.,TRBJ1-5,CASSTVGHRNQPQHF,TGTGCCAGTAGTACCGTAGGACACAGAAATCAGCCCCAGCATTTT